This note documents a single T cell receptor (beta chain) sequence. Its cognate antigen is unknown. The germline CDR1 and CDR2 sequences are MNHEY and SMNVEV (reference sequence). CDR3 length: 15 amino acids. J was trimmed by 6 bases and V by 11 bases; bases with no gene match: 14. Libraries were prepared by immunoSEQ multiplex PCR; TCRdb keeps only in-frame clonotypes and omits some of them. The sample records roughly 180,000 clones, just over 85% being singletons. This entry is derived from a study of T cell responses to AZD1222 COVID-19 vaccine. In the study overall: The analysis combined second doses at about 4 or about 12 weeks. Study conclusions and caveats: At study baseline, merely a handful of AZD1222 recipients were seropositive. The peak T cell response came first, and repertoires were sampled only after it. With dominance at 160-218 and 743-854, vaccine-associated CD4 TCRs spanned spike.

J is TRBJ1-2 and V is TRBV27, with 11 bases fitting TRBD1. The sequence came from an adult in good health. The sequencing used peripheral blood, collected on day 0 of AZD1222 vaccination. The CDR3 region has the DNA TGTGCCGCCTCCCCTGGACAGGGGGCTTGGGATGGCTACACCTTC. Protein sequence: CAASPGQGAWDGYTF.